The present T cell receptor beta chain was sequenced within a study of blood T cell repertoires in COVID-19. This clone showed up just once. Assay used: immunoSEQ multiplex PCR; TCRdb lists only in-frame clones, some missing. Of fewer than 300,000 clones detected, 80% to 85% appear once; the ten largest clones hold 15% to 18%. This receptor was identified in a person between 65 and 80 years old with COVID-19, enrolled during active disease. Sequenced: peripheral blood.

CDR3: CASRLRGGLNTEAFF. The CDR3 coding sequence is TGTGCCAGCAGGCTTCGGGGGGGACTGAACACTGAAGCTTTCTTT. The V gene is TRBV6-5, the J gene TRBJ1-1; D is possibly TRBD1 (5 bases). The CDR3 totals 15 residues. Trimming cost V 6 bases and J 0 bases, with 14 bases left between them. Germline V gene lookup returns CDR1 MNHEY and CDR2 SVGAGI.